This T cell receptor beta chain was identified in a study of blood T cells in healthy people across ages. Overall study: About one barcoded beta molecule per two T cells was captured by template switching.

Trimming at V came to 4 bases and at J to 6 bases, leaving 12 bases not matched to a gene. Germline V gives CDR1 ENHRY, CDR2 SYGVKD. This CDR3 has 17 amino acids. This clonotype was detected only a few times. Its cognate antigen is unknown. Combining a sample-barcoded 5' primer with a J-beta primer mix, a second PCR ran for about 7 to 11 cycles. TCRdb processed the 5' RACE reads anew with MiXCR; each CDR3 protein has one entry. Here the sample spans 1.5 million to 1.8 million distinct CDR3 sequences, 40% to 45% being singletons. Study-wide results and limits: One million T cells yielded diversity estimates that were considered underestimates.

Source material: blood. The sequence came from a woman younger than 35 in good health. V usage is TRBV10-3 and J usage is TRBJ1-2; TRBD1 matches 12 bases. DNA of the CDR3: TGTGCCATCAGTGTTTTTCAGCCGGGACAGGGGGCCCATGGCTACACCTTC. Translation gives CAISVFQPGQGAHGYTF.